This T cell receptor beta chain came from a study of blood T cell repertoires in COVID-19. As for the study in general: The analysed material was cDNA or gDNA that came from T cells, B-cell-depleted T cells, or PBMCs.

Clones were read by immunoSEQ multiplex PCR, and TCRdb kept only the in-frame ones, dropping some. Found here are about 160,000 clones, around nine tenths of them singletons; the top ten hold 10% to 13%. The CDR3 consists of 16 residues. V lost 4 bases and J 5 bases, leaving 18 bases between the germline ends. Germline loops: CDR1 MNHEY, CDR2 SMNVEV (reference sequence). The chain joins TRBV27 to TRBJ2-1; D possibly corresponds to TRBD1 (5 bases). Sequenced sample: peripheral blood. This TCR came from a woman in her sixties or seventies with COVID-19, enrolled during active disease. CDR3 loop: CASSSAARGNNNEQFF. CDR3 sequence (DNA): TGTGCCAGCAGTTCGGCCGCTAGGGGTAATAACAATGAGCAGTTCTTC.